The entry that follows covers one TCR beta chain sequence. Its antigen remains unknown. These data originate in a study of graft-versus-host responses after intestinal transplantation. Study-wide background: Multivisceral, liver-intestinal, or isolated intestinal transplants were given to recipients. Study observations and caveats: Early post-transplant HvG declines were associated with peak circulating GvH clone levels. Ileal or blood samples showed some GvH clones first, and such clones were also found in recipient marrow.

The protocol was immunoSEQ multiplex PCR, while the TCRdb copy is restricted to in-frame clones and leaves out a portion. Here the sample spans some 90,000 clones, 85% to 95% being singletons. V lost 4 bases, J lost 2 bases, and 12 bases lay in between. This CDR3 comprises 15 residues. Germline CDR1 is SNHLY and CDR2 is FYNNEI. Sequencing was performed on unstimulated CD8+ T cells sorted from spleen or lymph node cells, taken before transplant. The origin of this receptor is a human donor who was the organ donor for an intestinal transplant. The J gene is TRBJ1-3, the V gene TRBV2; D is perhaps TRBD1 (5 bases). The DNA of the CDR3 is TGTGCCAGCAGTGTCTGGAGGGGCACTGGAAACACCATATATTTT. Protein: CASSVWRGTGNTIYF.